The clone carrying this T cell receptor beta chain was seen just once. Its antigen is not identified. Data came from immunoSEQ multiplex PCR; TCRdb stores just in-frame clones and leaves some out. The table has roughly 66,000 clones, 75% to 90% seen once. The data belong to a study of OX40 agonist ivuxolimab in advanced cancers. Germline V gives CDR1 LNHDA, CDR2 SQIVND (reference sequence). The CDR3 covers 17 residues. Trimming removed 7 bases at V and 5 bases at J, with 23 bases between. Study findings and constraints: Normalized expansion of T-cell clones was also low for some nonresponders. Blood T cells, both CD4+ and CD8+, expanded clonally by week 6 at 0.1 to 3.0 mg/kg. The study found among the lowest clonal expansion in partial responders at 0.1-3.0 mg/kg.

The J gene is TRBJ1-4, the V gene TRBV19; D remains unclear. This sequence was found in an adult with an advanced solid tumor such as melanoma, head and neck, liver or kidney cancer. The specimen comprised CD4+ or CD8+ T cells sorted from blood, sampled in a trial of the OX40 agonist ivuxolimab. The CDR3 sequence is CASTPFGSGIGNEKLFF. The DNA for the CDR3 is TGTGCCAGTACCCCGTTCGGGAGCGGCATCGGAAATGAAAAACTGTTTTTT. The variable domain in full, completed from reference TRBV19 and TRBJ1-4, reads DGGITQSPKYLFRKEGQNVTLSCEQNLNHDAMYWYRQDPGQGLRLIYYSQIVNDFQKGDIAEGYSVSREKKESFPLTVTSAQKNPTAFYLCASTPFGSGIGNEKLFFGSGTQLSVL.